This T cell receptor (beta chain) derives from a study of CD8 T cells in ankylosing spondylitis. By quantitative 5'-RACE with molecular barcodes, the TCR beta libraries were made. MiXCR, run by TCRdb on the 5' RACE reads, gives a single entry per CDR3 protein. The table has around 300,000 distinct CDR3 sequences, more than 20% seen once; the top ten hold 3.5%. Per the germline V gene, CDR1 is KGHDR and CDR2 is SFDVKD. The ends were cut back, 4 bases at V and 6 bases at J, with 12 bases in the middle. This CDR3 has 14 amino acids. Study-level points and caveats: Several highly homologous variants formed a TCR beta motif that appeared characteristic of ankylosing spondylitis blood.

This clonotype was seen many times. Its target is not known. The sample was blood, either unsorted or a sorted T cell fraction (not recorded which). The sequence came from a female donor with ankylosing spondylitis or in good health (not recorded which). The chain links TRBV24-1 to TRBJ2-4, with D possibly being TRBD1 (5 bases). DNA for the CDR3: TGTGCCACCAGTGAACCGACAGCTCCAAACATTCAGTACTTC. Protein: CATSEPTAPNIQYF.